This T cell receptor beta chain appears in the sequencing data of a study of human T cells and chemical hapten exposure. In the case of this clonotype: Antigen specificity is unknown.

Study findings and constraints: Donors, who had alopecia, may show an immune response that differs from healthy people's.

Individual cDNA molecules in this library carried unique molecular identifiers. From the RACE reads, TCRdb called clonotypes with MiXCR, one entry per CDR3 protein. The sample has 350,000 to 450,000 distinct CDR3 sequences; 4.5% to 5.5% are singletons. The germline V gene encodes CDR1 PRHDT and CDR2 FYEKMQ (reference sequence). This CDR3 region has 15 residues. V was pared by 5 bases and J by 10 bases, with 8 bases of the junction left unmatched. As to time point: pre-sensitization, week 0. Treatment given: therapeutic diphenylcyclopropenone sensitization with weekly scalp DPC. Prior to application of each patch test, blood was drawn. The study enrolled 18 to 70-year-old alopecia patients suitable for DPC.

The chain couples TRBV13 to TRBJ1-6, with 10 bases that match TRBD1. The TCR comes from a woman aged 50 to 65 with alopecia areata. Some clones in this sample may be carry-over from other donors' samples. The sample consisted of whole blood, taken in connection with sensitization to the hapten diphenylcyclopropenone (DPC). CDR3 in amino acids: CASSTGDRGRSPLHF. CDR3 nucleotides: TGTGCCAGCAGCACTGGGGACAGGGGAAGATCACCCCTCCACTTT.